Following are 21 T cell receptor beta chains from one sample sequenced in a study of blood T cell repertoires in COVID-19. The repertoire was sequenced with immunoSEQ multiplex PCR; TCRdb's copy has only in-frame clones and lacks some. The sample lists about 160,000 clones, roughly 85% seen once, with under 4% in the top ten. Sample: peripheral blood. These receptor sequences come from a human donor with acute or convalescent COVID-19. The donor label of this sample is uncertain.

The J gene is TRBJ1-6, the V gene TRBV9, with a weak D call TRBD1 (6 bases). Trimming shortened V by 4 bases and J by 7 bases, and 24 bases separated the two germline ends. CDR1 is SGDLS and CDR2 is YYNGEE in the germline V gene. CDR3 length equals 18 residues. In nucleotides, the CDR3 is TGTGCCAGCAGCCCACCCCGGAGTTCGTCAGGGGAGAATTCACCCCTCCACTTT. Amino acids: CASSPPRSSSGENSPLHF.

This chain uses TRBV3-1 (or the pseudogene TRBV3-2) with TRBJ1-5; TRBD1 is a possible D gene (6 bases). Germline V lookup: CDR1 LGHDT, CDR2 YNNKEL (reference sequence). CDR3 length: 15 residues. V lost 0 bases and J 2 bases, leaving 8 bases between the germline ends. CDR3 residues: CASSQDGGRNQPQHF. The CDR3 DNA reads as TGTGCCAGCAGCCAAGACGGGGGGCGCAATCAGCCCCAGCATTTT.

The chain recombines TRBV9 with TRBJ2-3, with unresolved D. This CDR3 contains 16 residues. Germline CDR1 and CDR2: SGDLS and YYNGEE. Trimming removed 0 bases from V and 1 base from J, with 12 bases in between. CDR3 in amino acids: CASSVALNSGTDTQYF. CDR3 bases: TGTGCCAGCAGCGTAGCCCTGAACTCCGGCACAGATACGCAGTATTTT.

A remark on this clone: The DNA is omitted, as the CDR3 cannot be located on it reliably, and the CDR3 follows TCRdb's listing. The CDR3 region is CASSQKVWGTGAFF. V and J are TRBV3-1 (or the pseudogene TRBV3-2) and TRBJ1-2; the table gives TRBD1 as D, unverified against the DNA. Germline V lookup: CDR1 LGHDT, CDR2 YNNKEL (reference sequence). The CDR3 length is 14 residues, termini included.

The chain joins TRBV29-1 to TRBJ1-1, with D possibly matching TRBD1 (5 bases). This CDR3 contains 13 residues. V dropped 7 bases and J dropped 1 base, with 13 bases sitting between them. The germline V gene encodes CDR1 SQVTM and CDR2 ANQGSEA. Here the CDR3 DNA reads TGCAGCGCCCGCGGGGGGGGGAACACTGAAGCTTTCTTT. It codes for CSARGGGNTEAFF.

This sequence joins TRBV6-5 and TRBJ1-2; no clear D. The germline CDR1 and CDR2 sequences are MNHEY and SVGAGI. Deletions cut 11 bases from V and 3 bases from J, with 16 bases between. This CDR3 spans 13 amino acids. This CDR3 reads CAAMSGEHYGYTF. The CDR3 nucleotides are TGTGCCGCAATGTCCGGGGAACACTATGGCTACACCTTC.

The chain uses TRBV19 and TRBJ1-2, with 7 positions matching TRBD1. Germline-derived CDR1 and CDR2 are LNHDA and SQIVND (reference sequence). The CDR3 totals 14 residues. V gave up 6 bases and J gave up 6 bases; unmatched junction bases: 10. The CDR3 region is CASSPGQGVNGYTF. The DNA for the CDR3 is TGTGCCAGTAGCCCGGGGCAGGGGGTGAATGGCTACACCTTC.

The rearrangement links TRBV5-1 to TRBJ2-3; a possible D gene is TRBD2 (6 bases). Deletions cut 0 bases from V and 0 bases from J, with 11 bases between. The CDR3 spans 16 residues. Germline V CDR1 and CDR2: SGHRS, YFSETQ. This chain's CDR3 is CASSLGTTKSTDTQYF. DNA for the CDR3: TGCGCCAGCAGCTTGGGGACTACAAAAAGCACAGATACGCAGTATTTT.

V usage is TRBV18 and J usage is TRBJ1-6, with 7 bases lining up with TRBD1. The germline V gene has CDR1 KGHSH and CDR2 LQKENI. V shed 8 bases, J shed 7 bases, and the junction held 5 bases outside the gene matches. This CDR3 is 13 amino acids long. The CDR3 here is CASTRDSNSPLHF. DNA for the CDR3: TGTGCCAGCACGCGGGACAGCAATTCACCCCTCCACTTT.

The V call is TRBV18, the J call TRBJ1-6; 7 nucleotides agree with TRBD1. CDR3 length equals 14 residues. Trimming took 8 bases from V and 5 from J; bases not matched to a gene: 6. Germline loops: CDR1 KGHSH, CDR2 LQKENI. The CDR3 bases are TGTGCCAGCCGGACAGGAACCGATAATTCACCCCTCCACTTT. It yields the protein CASRTGTDNSPLHF.

This clone has a handful of counts. The gene calls are TRBV28 and TRBJ1-6, with 10 positions matching TRBD1. CDR1 MDHEN and CDR2 SYDVKM come from the germline V gene. This CDR3 has 15 residues. The V gene end was trimmed by 7 bases and the J gene end by 7 bases; junction bases not matched to a gene: 7. The CDR3 DNA sequence: TGTGCCAGCACCCCAAGGGACAGGGGAAATTCACCCCTCCACTTT. It encodes CASTPRDRGNSPLHF.

V gene TRBV5-1 combines with J gene TRBJ1-2; D gene ambiguous. V was shortened by 0 bases and J by 2 bases, with 8 bases between the two germline ends. Per germline, CDR1 SGHRS and CDR2 YFSETQ. The CDR3 spans 14 residues. The CDR3 loop reads CASSLVGGNYGYTF. The DNA of the CDR3 is TGCGCCAGCAGCTTGGTTGGCGGAAACTATGGCTACACCTTC.

V usage is TRBV19 and J usage is TRBJ2-4; 9 nucleotides line up with TRBD1. After removal of 3 bases from V and 8 bases from J, the junction contained 14 bases not matched to a gene. Per germline, CDR1 LNHDA and CDR2 SQIVND (reference sequence). The CDR3 sequence is 17 residues long. The CDR3: CASSIGGQGRSRDIQYF. The CDR3 DNA sequence: TGTGCCAGTAGTATTGGGGGACAGGGTAGATCAAGGGACATTCAGTACTTC.

The J gene is TRBJ2-3, the V gene TRBV7-2; 9 bases match TRBD2. V lost 5 bases and J lost 0; bases outside the gene matches: 12. This CDR3 spans 18 amino acids. CDR1 is SGHTA and CDR2 is FQGNSA in the germline V gene. The CDR3 is CASSPWGLAGTSTDTQYF. Written as DNA, the CDR3 is TGTGCCAGCAGCCCGTGGGGGCTAGCGGGAACTAGCACAGATACGCAGTATTTT.

This clone was recorded a few times. The genes are TRBV4-1 and TRBJ2-2; TRBD2 aligns across 10 bases. Germline lookup yields CDR1 MGHRA and CDR2 YSYEKL. The CDR3 has 18 amino acids. Trimming took 4 bases from V and 6 from J; bases not matched to a gene: 14. The DNA for the CDR3 is TGCGCCAGCAGCCCCTTGGTGGCAAGCGGGGGGGCCCCCGGGGAGCTGTTTTTT. Translation gives CASSPLVASGGAPGELFF.

This chain links TRBV4-1 with TRBJ2-1; tentatively, D is TRBD1 (5 bases). Germline lookup yields CDR1 MGHRA and CDR2 YSYEKL. The V end lost 1 base, the J end lost 0 bases, and 10 bases lay between the germline ends. The CDR3 runs 16 residues. CDR3 nucleotides: TGCGCCAGCAGCCAAGTGGACATACTCTCCTACAATGAGCAGTTCTTC. The encoded protein is CASSQVDILSYNEQFF.

The gene calls are TRBV3-1 (or the pseudogene TRBV3-2) and TRBJ1-2, with a tentative D call TRBD1 (6 bases). This CDR3 is built from 13 residues. Germline assignment: CDR1 LGHDT and CDR2 YNNKEL (reference sequence). Deletions cut 6 bases from V and 4 bases from J, with 12 bases between. The chain's CDR3 is CASRDSALYGYTF. CDR3 nucleotides: TGTGCCAGCAGGGACAGCGCTCTCTATGGCTACACCTTC.

The chain links TRBV7-2 to TRBJ2-1, with a weak D call TRBD2 (6 bases). The CDR3 is made up of 18 amino acids. The germline V gene has CDR1 SGHTA and CDR2 FQGNSA. V lost 5 bases and J lost 0, with 20 bases in between. CDR3 amino acids: CASSGGVGSPFSYNEQFF. Written as DNA, the CDR3 is TGTGCCAGCAGCGGAGGGGTGGGTAGCCCCTTCTCCTACAATGAGCAGTTCTTC.

The rearrangement joins TRBV7-2 to TRBJ2-7; TRBD1 matches at 7 bases. The germline V gene has CDR1 SGHTA and CDR2 FQGNSA. This CDR3 region has 14 residues. The trim removed 1 base at V and 0 bases at J, leaving 0 bases unmatched. For the CDR3, the DNA is TGTGCCAGCAGCTTAGACAGGGGCTCCTACGAGCAGTACTTC. As protein: CASSLDRGSYEQYF.

The J gene is TRBJ2-5, the V gene TRBV11-3; the match to TRBD2 covers 11 bases. The V segment lost 4 bases and the J segment 4 bases; nucleotides outside the gene matches: 14. Germline loops: CDR1 SGHNT, CDR2 YENEEA. This CDR3 is built from 18 residues. The CDR3 DNA is TGTGCCAGCAGCTGGGTGAAGACTAGCGGGGTCTTAAGAGAGACCCAGTACTTC. Encoded protein: CASSWVKTSGVLRETQYF.

The rearrangement uses TRBV20-1 and TRBJ1-1; D remains ambiguous. Germline V gene lookup returns CDR1 DFQATT and CDR2 SNEGSKA (reference sequence). The CDR3 length is 10 residues. V was clipped by 2 bases and J by 6 bases, with 4 bases between them. The DNA for the CDR3 is TGCAGTGCTAGAATATCTGAAGCTTTCTTT. Protein sequence: CSARISEAFF.